This TCR beta chain was profiled in a study of T cell responses to AZD1222 COVID-19 vaccine. Data came from immunoSEQ multiplex PCR; TCRdb stores just in-frame clones and leaves some out. The sample holds about 69,000 clones, over 80% seen once. Germline trimming cut 1 base from V and 4 bases from J; bases unmatched to any gene: 5. CDR3 length: 16 amino acids. Germline V CDR1 and CDR2: SGHNT, YENEEA. This receptor was obtained from an adult who received the AZD1222 COVID-19 vaccine. The starting material was peripheral blood, obtained 28 days after the second AZD1222 dose. The V gene is TRBV11-3, the J gene TRBJ2-7; TRBD2 aligns across 12 bases. The CDR3 nucleotides are TGTGCCAGCAGCTTAGCTTCGACTAGCGGGGGTTACGAGCAGTACTTC. Encoded protein: CASSLASTSGGYEQYF.